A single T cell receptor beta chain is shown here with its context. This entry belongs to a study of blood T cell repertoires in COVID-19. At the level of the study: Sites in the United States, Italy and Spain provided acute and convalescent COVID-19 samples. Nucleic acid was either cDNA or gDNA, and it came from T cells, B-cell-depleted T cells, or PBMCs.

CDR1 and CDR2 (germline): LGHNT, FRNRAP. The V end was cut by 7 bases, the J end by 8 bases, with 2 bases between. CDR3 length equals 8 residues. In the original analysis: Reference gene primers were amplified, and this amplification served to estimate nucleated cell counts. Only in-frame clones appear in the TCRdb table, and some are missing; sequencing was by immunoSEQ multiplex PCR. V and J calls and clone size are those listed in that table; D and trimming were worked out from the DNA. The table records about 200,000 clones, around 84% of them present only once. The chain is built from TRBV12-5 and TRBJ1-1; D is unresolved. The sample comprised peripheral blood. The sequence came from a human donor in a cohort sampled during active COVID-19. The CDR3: CASAEAFF. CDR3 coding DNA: TGTGCTAGTGCAGAAGCTTTCTTT.